Listed below are T cell receptor beta chains from one sample, sequenced in a study of CDR3 diversity in severe acne. TCRdb re-called the PCR reads with MiXCR, one entry per CDR3 protein. This sample has approximately 80,000 distinct CDR3 sequences, with around 50% found just once. Specimen: blood. These receptors originate from a male donor in good health, without acne. The CDR3 runs from the conserved cysteine through the conserved F or W. D genes are given only for firm matches. The listing skips clone size in some rows; elsewhere it reads once, few, many or a size class.

CDR3nt	CDR3aa	d_gene	v_gene	j_gene	abundance
TGTGCCAGCAGCGGATCAGGGTCGCTCGGGGAGACCCAGTACTTC	CASSGSGSLGETQYF	.	TRBV9	TRBJ2-5	.
TGTGCCACCGGACAGGGGGCGGGCTATGGCTACACCTTC	CATGQGAGYGYTF	TRBD1	TRBV12-5	TRBJ1-2	.
TGTGCCAGCAGTCCGACTAGCGGCCCCAGTGAGGGGTGGGCCTACGAGCAGTACTTC	CASSPTSGPSEGWAYEQYF	TRBD2	TRBV2	TRBJ2-7	.
TGTGCCAGCAGCATGCGGAGCCAGGGAGCGGGGAACACTGAAGCTTTCTTT	CASSMRSQGAGNTEAFF	.	TRBV6-6	TRBJ1-1	.
TGTGCCAGCAGCTTAGTTACGGGGGCGAACACAGATACGCAGTATTTT	CASSLVTGANTDTQYF	.	TRBV7-6	TRBJ2-3	.
TGTGCCAGCAGCCCGGACAGGGCCTACGAGCAGTACTTC	CASSPDRAYEQYF	TRBD1	TRBV6-1	TRBJ2-7	few
TGTGCCAGCAGTGAATTCGGGTTGAACACTGAAGCTTTCTTT	CASSEFGLNTEAFF	.	TRBV25-1	TRBJ1-1	once
TGTGCCAGCGGCCCCGGACACGTCGTCTCTGGGGCCAACGTTCTGACTTTC	CASGPGHVVSGANVLTF	.	TRBV4-2	TRBJ2-6	.
TGTGCCAGCAGCTCGACAGGAGCTGGCTACACCTTC	CASSSTGAGYTF	.	TRBV7-3	TRBJ1-2	few
TGTGCCAGCTCACCATCGCAGGGCCAAGAGACCCAGTACTTC	CASSPSQGQETQYF	.	TRBV18	TRBJ2-5	.
TGTGCCAGCAGCTTAGGTTCGGCAGGTACCTACGAGCAGTACTTC	CASSLGSAGTYEQYF	.	TRBV7-6	TRBJ2-7	.
TGCAGTGCTAGACAGGGGGCGAACACTGAAGCTTTCTTT	CSARQGANTEAFF	TRBD1	TRBV20-1	TRBJ1-1	.
TGTGCCAGTAGTATTGGGGGCAGTCAAGAGACCCAGTACTTC	CASSIGGSQETQYF	.	TRBV19	TRBJ2-5	many
TGTGCCAGCGGCGACAGGGCGAGATCACCCCTCCACTTT	CASGDRARSPLHF	TRBD1	TRBV2	TRBJ1-6	.
TGCAGCGCCGGCAGACTAGCGAGAACCTACGAGCAGTACTTC	CSAGRLARTYEQYF	TRBD2	TRBV29-1	TRBJ2-7	few
TGCAGTGCCTTTGGCGGGAGTGGAGAGACCCAGTACTTC	CSAFGGSGETQYF	TRBD2	TRBV20-1	TRBJ2-5	.